This TCR beta chain was recorded in a study of beta chain features in type 1 diabetes. The CDR3 length is 16 residues. V shed 0 bases, J shed 6 bases, and the junction held 10 bases outside the gene matches. Germline V gives CDR1 LNHNV, CDR2 YYDKDF (reference sequence). Study findings and constraints: Patients' naive, central memory and regulatory TCRB repertoires appeared more alike than those of healthy donors. Researchers report that Type 1 diabetes patients had moderately but significantly shorter TCRB CDR3s across all four CD4+ subsets. More deletions and fewer insertions at VDJ junctions were seen in type 1 diabetes patients.

Expressed TCRB transcripts were sequenced because the entire RNA isolate underwent reverse transcription. Libraries were prepared by immunoSEQ multiplex PCR; TCRdb keeps only in-frame clonotypes and omits some of them. The sample records a few hundred thousand clones, 16% being singletons. A note on this clone: Its antigen remains unknown.

The rearrangement links TRBV15 to TRBJ1-1; 7 bases agree with TRBD1. This clonotype was sampled from a man aged 25 to 45 with type 1 diabetes. Sequencing input: naive CD4+ T cells from blood. The CDR3 loop is CATSRELGTVSAEAFF. The CDR3 DNA reads as TGTGCCACCAGCAGAGAATTGGGGACAGTAAGCGCTGAAGCTTTCTTT.